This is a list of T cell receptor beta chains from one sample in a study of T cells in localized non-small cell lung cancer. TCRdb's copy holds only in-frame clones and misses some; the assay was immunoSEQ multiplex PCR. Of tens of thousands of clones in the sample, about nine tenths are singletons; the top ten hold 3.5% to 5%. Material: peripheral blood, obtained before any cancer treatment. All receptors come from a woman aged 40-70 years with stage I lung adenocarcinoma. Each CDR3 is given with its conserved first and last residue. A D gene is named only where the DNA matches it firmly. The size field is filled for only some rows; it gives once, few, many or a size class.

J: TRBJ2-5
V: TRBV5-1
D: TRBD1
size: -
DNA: TGCGCCAGCAGCCCGGGACAGGGAAAGACCCAGTACTTC
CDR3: CASSPGQGKTQYF

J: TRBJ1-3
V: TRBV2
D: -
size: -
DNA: TGTGCCAGCCGGGCCTTCTCTGGAAACACCATATATTTT
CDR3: CASRAFSGNTIYF

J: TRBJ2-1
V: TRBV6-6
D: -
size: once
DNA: TGTGCCAGCAGACCGACATTTATAAGCGACAATGAGCAGTTCTTC
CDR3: CASRPTFISDNEQFF

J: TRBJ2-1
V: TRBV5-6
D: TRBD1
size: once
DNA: TGTGCCAGCAGCCCAGACAGGGTTTTTGGTTACAATGAGCAGTTCTTC
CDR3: CASSPDRVFGYNEQFF

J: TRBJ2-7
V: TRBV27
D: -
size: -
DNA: TGTGCCAGCAGTTGGTCCAGGTCTGGGGACGAGCAGTACTTC
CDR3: CASSWSRSGDEQYF

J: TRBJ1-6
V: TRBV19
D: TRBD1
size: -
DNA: TGTGCCAGTGGTGCCCGACAGGGGACGAATTCACCCCTCCACTTT
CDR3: CASGARQGTNSPLHF

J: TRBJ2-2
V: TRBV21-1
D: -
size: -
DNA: TGTGCCAGCAGCTCGCACCCGGGGACAGGGAAGAGGAACACCGGGGAGCTGTTTTTT
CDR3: CASSSHPGTGKRNTGELFF

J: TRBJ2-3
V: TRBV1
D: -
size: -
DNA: TGCACCAGCAGCCAAGATAACTCCGGGGGGACTATATGCACAGATACGCAGTATTTT
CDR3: CTSSQDNSGGTICTDTQYF

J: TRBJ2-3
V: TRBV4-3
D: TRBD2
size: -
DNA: TGCGCCAGCAGCCTACGACTAGCGGGGGGGCCGAGGTTCGGAGATACGCAGTATTTT
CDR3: CASSLRLAGGPRFGDTQYF

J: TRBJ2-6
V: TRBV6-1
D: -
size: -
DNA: TGTGCCAGCAGTGGACAGGCTGGGGCCAACGTCCTGACTTTC
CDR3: CASSGQAGANVLTF

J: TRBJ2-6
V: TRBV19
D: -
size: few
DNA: TGTGCCAGTAGTATAGGGATGTCCGGGGCCAACGTCCTGACTTTC
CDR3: CASSIGMSGANVLTF

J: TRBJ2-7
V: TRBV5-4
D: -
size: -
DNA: TGTGCCAGCAGCGGAACTCCAGGGGGGCAAGCGGAGCAGTACTTC
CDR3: CASSGTPGGQAEQYF